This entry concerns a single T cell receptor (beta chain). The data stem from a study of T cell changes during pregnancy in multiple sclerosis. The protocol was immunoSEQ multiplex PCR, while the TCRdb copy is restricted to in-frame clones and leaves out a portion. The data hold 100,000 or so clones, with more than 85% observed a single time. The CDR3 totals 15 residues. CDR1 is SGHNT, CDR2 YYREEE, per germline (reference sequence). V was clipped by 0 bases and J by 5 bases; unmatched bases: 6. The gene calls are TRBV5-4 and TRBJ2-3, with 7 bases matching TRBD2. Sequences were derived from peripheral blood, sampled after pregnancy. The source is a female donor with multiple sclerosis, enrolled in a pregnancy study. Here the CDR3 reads CASSLAGGRRDTQYF. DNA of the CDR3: TGTGCCAGCAGCTTGGCGGGGGGAAGAAGAGATACGCAGTATTTT. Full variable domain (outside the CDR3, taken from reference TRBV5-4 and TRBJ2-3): ETGVTQSPTHLIKTRGQQVTLRCSSQSGHNTVSWYQQALGQGPQFIFQYYREEENGRGNFPPRFSGLQFPNYSSELNVNALELDDSALYLCASSLAGGRRDTQYFGPGTRLTVL.